The next 5 T cell receptor beta chains were all read from a single sample in a study of memory CD4+ T cells and cytomegalovirus serostatus. The sort gate was single viable CD3+CD4+CD8-CD45RO+ cells for memory CD4+ T cells. Here immunoSEQ multiplex PCR was the method, and the copy in TCRdb shows in-frame clones only, minus some. The sample includes tens of thousands of clones, about three quarters of them seen just once. The material sequenced was memory CD4+ T cells from blood. The origin of the receptors is an adult in good health and CMV-seronegative.

The V gene is TRBV23-1, the J gene TRBJ2-1, with 12 bases lining up with TRBD1. TRBV23-1 belongs to the ORF category, with a function that is uncertain. V lost 1 base and J lost 4; bases outside the gene matches: 14. The CDR3 length is 20 residues. The CDR3 region is CASSQYLGQGARGSYNEQFF. The DNA of the CDR3 is TGCGCCAGCAGTCAATATCTGGGACAGGGGGCTCGGGGATCTTACAATGAGCAGTTCTTC.

The rearrangement links TRBV15 to TRBJ1-1; 9 positions agree with TRBD1. J gave up 4 bases and V 1 base, and 4 bases lay outside the gene matches. The CDR3 sequence is 15 residues long. Germline-derived CDR1 and CDR2 are LNHNV and YYDKDF (reference sequence). CDR3 bases: TGTGCCACCAGCAGAGTACAGGGGGCGACCACTGAAGCTTTCTTT. This codes for CATSRVQGATTEAFF.

This clone was recorded once. V gene TRBV7-9 combines with J gene TRBJ1-1; TRBD1 matches 10 bases. The germline gives CDR1 SEHNR, CDR2 FQNEAQ (reference sequence). The V gene end was trimmed by 5 bases and the J gene end by 5 bases; junction bases not matched to a gene: 5. The CDR3 has 14 amino acids. CDR3 region: CASSRQGASTEAFF. CDR3 coding DNA: TGTGCCAGCAGCCGACAGGGGGCGTCGACTGAAGCTTTCTTT.

The chain uses TRBV6-1 and TRBJ2-7; D perhaps matches TRBD2 (5 bases). Trimming left V 9 bases short and J 4 bases short, with 10 bases between. The CDR3 runs 11 residues. Germline V gene sequence: CDR1 MNHNS, CDR2 SASEGT. The CDR3, as DNA: TGTGCCAGTACTGGACTGTACGAGCAGTACTTC. Its translation: CASTGLYEQYF.

The genes are TRBV2 and TRBJ2-1; D remains unclear. The CDR3 contains 15 residues. V was pared by 2 bases and J by 0 bases, with 8 bases between. The germline V gene has CDR1 SNHLY and CDR2 FYNNEI. This CDR3 is CASSETRSSYNEQFF. CDR3 bases: TGTGCCAGCAGTGAAACCAGGAGCTCCTACAATGAGCAGTTCTTC. Using reference TRBV2 and TRBJ2-1 for the parts outside the CDR3, the full variable domain is EPEVTQTPSHQVTQMGQEVILRCVPISNHLYFYWYRQILGQKVEFLVSFYNNEISEKSEIFDDQFSVERPDGSNFTLKIRSTKLEDSAMYFCASSETRSSYNEQFFGPGTRLTVL.